In this sample, the clone carrying this TCR beta chain turned up many times. Its antigen is unidentified. This specimen comes from a study of T cell repertoires in cytomegalovirus infection. TCRdb itself ran the reads through MiXCR, one entry per CDR3 protein. The table lists approximately 550,000 distinct CDR3 sequences, more than 15% of them singletons. Study conclusions and caveats: The cumulative frequency of public TCR beta families identified carriers of CMV plus the relevant HLA.

Sequencing input: CD8+ T cells from PBMCs. The clonotype originates from a human donor in good health (CMV status not recorded). Some clones in this sample may be carry-over from other donors' samples.

The CDR3 protein is CASSTSSTGRYGYTF. CDR3 in DNA: TGTGCCAGTAGTACCAGCTCGACAGGCCGTTATGGCTACACCTTC. V gene TRBV19 combines with J gene TRBJ1-2; a possible D gene is TRBD1 (6 bases). V was shortened by 4 bases and J by 5 bases, with 17 bases between the two germline ends. Germline V CDR1 and CDR2: LNHDA, SQIVND (reference sequence). This CDR3 has 15 residues.